Below, 28 T cell receptor beta chains from the same sample are listed, as sequenced in a study of T cells after yellow fever vaccination. One entry per CDR3 protein, called by TCRdb with MiXCR from the 5' RACE reads. Of 500,000 to 550,000 distinct CDR3 sequences in the sample, 20% to 25% were seen once. This sample comprised PBMCs, obtained around 3 weeks after the first yellow fever vaccination. All receptors come from a young man who received the YFV17D yellow fever vaccine.

The chain employs TRBV5-1 and TRBJ1-2, with D possibly being TRBD1 (6 bases). Germline V lookup: CDR1 SGHRS, CDR2 YFSETQ. The CDR3 has 15 amino acids. Trimming removed 1 base from V and 0 bases from J, with 10 bases in between. CDR3 DNA: TGCGCCAGCAGCTTGTCGGACAGCACTAACTATGGCTACACCTTC. Translated, it gives CASSLSDSTNYGYTF.

This clonotype was seen only a few times. The V and J genes are TRBV30 and TRBJ2-5; the D is unclear. Deletions cut 0 bases from V and 4 bases from J, with 6 bases between. Germline-derived CDR1 and CDR2 are GTSNPN and SVGIG (reference sequence). This CDR3 spans 12 amino acids. The CDR3 nucleotides read TGTGCCTGGAGTGTACAGTCAGAGACCCAGTACTTC. Its protein product is CAWSVQSETQYF. The full variable domain, its missing parts supplied by reference TRBV30 and TRBJ2-5, is SQTIHQWPATLVQPVGSPLSLECTVEGTSNPNLYWYRQAAGRGLQLLFYSVGIGQISSEVPQNLSASRPQDRQFILSSKKLLLSDSGFYLCAWSVQSETQYFGPGTRLLVL.

The chain employs TRBV15 and TRBJ2-3; 10 bases match TRBD2. The CDR3 runs to 15 residues. The germline V gene encodes CDR1 LNHNV and CDR2 YYDKDF (reference sequence). The V gene end was trimmed by 3 bases and the J gene end by 3 bases; junction bases not matched to a gene: 3. CDR3 sequence: CATSSLAGETDTQYF. The CDR3 nucleotides are TGTGCCACCAGCAGCCTAGCGGGGGAGACAGATACGCAGTATTTT.

This clonotype was detected only a few times. The V gene is TRBV4-3, the J gene TRBJ2-3; either TRBD1 or TRBD2 may supply D (7 bases each). The CDR3 is made up of 16 amino acids. Per germline, CDR1 LGHNA and CDR2 YSLEER. Trimming removed 4 bases at V and 3 bases at J, with 17 bases between. The CDR3 reads CASSRPARGGTDTQYF. The CDR3 bases are TGCGCCAGCAGCCGACCAGCCAGGGGGGGTACAGATACGCAGTATTTT.

This clonotype was counted only a few times. The chain combines TRBV7-6 with TRBJ2-1, with 8 bases identical to TRBD2. This CDR3 comprises 16 residues. Germline V CDR1 and CDR2: SGHVS, FNYEAQ. Trimming removed 1 base from V and 3 bases from J; junction bases left unmatched: 5. This chain's CDR3 is CASSLDSGGSYNEQFF. CDR3 DNA sequence: TGTGCCAGCAGCTTAGACTCGGGGGGGAGCTACAATGAGCAGTTCTTC.

The rearrangement uses TRBV7-2 and TRBJ1-1; D gene uncertain. Germline CDR1 and CDR2: SGHTA and FQGNSA. The V end was cut by 4 bases, the J end by 3 bases, with 12 bases between. The CDR3 is made up of 14 amino acids. The CDR3 protein is CASSYQTGDTEAFF. Here the CDR3 DNA reads TGTGCCAGCAGCTATCAAACCGGGGACACTGAAGCTTTCTTT.

This chain links TRBV28 with TRBJ1-1, with D possibly being TRBD1 (6 bases). The germline V and J ends were trimmed by 3 bases and 2 bases, with 13 bases remaining between them. Germline CDR1 is MDHEN and CDR2 is SYDVKM. The CDR3 length is 15 residues. The CDR3 reads CASSFWGAENTEAFF. For the CDR3, the DNA is TGTGCCAGCAGTTTTTGGGGGGCGGAAAACACTGAAGCTTTCTTT.

The chain's CDR3 is CASSRDRADSGNTIYF. Here the CDR3 DNA reads TGCGCCAGCAGCCGGGACAGGGCTGACTCTGGAAACACCATATATTTT. This chain connects TRBV5-1 to TRBJ1-3; 9 positions agree with TRBD1. The V gene end was trimmed by 4 bases and the J gene end by 0 bases; junction bases not matched to a gene: 5. Germline V lookup: CDR1 SGHRS, CDR2 YFSETQ. This CDR3 spans 16 amino acids.

The gene calls are TRBV4-3 and TRBJ2-5; tentative D call: TRBD1 (6 bases). V lost 1 base to trimming and J lost 5 bases, with 11 bases between them. CDR3 length: 14 amino acids. Germline V gene data show CDR1 as LGHNA and CDR2 as YSLEER. The CDR3 region has the DNA TGCGCCAGCAGCCAAGTTACAGGGCGGGAGACCCAGTACTTC. Protein sequence: CASSQVTGRETQYF.

This clonotype was observed a few times. The V call is TRBV7-9, the J call TRBJ2-7; TRBD1 matches 10 bases. This CDR3 is 17 amino acids long. CDR1 and CDR2 from the germline V gene are SEHNR and FQNEAQ (reference sequence). Trimming took 3 bases from V and 2 from J; bases not matched to a gene: 10. This CDR3 is CASSFHPGTGDTYEQYF. The CDR3 nucleotides are TGTGCCAGCAGCTTTCACCCGGGGACAGGGGACACCTACGAGCAGTACTTC.

The V gene is TRBV7-8, the J gene TRBJ2-3; D unresolved. CDR3 size: 13 residues. V lost 5 bases, J lost 6 bases, and 12 bases lay in between. In germline, CDR1 is SGHVS, CDR2 FQNEAQ. The CDR3 DNA is TGTGCCAGCAGCGAGAGGTTTTCCGATACGCAGTATTTT. This encodes CASSERFSDTQYF.

The chain has TRBV25-1 and TRBJ1-3; tentatively, D is TRBD1 (5 bases). Germline V gives CDR1 MGHDK, CDR2 SYGVNS. The V gene lost 5 bases and the J gene lost 4 bases, with 12 bases spanning the gap. The CDR3 runs 14 residues. The CDR3 coding sequence is TGTGCCAGCAGTTTCACAGCAGGGGGAAACACCATATATTTT. This translates into CASSFTAGGNTIYF.

This clonotype was seen a few times. This chain connects TRBV28 to TRBJ2-3; D is unresolved. The germline V and J ends were trimmed by 2 bases and 8 bases, with 11 bases remaining between them. Germline CDR1 MDHEN, CDR2 SYDVKM. The CDR3 has 13 amino acids. The CDR3 DNA reads as TGTGCCAGCAGTTTAAGTGTCCTTTTTACGCAGTATTTT. Its translation: CASSLSVLFTQYF.

This clonotype was seen at least ten times. The chain carries TRBV7-9 and TRBJ2-5, with D possibly being TRBD2 (7 bases). Trimming took 3 bases from V and 5 from J, leaving 10 bases between them. This CDR3 spans 13 amino acids. Per the germline V gene, CDR1 is SEHNR and CDR2 is FQNEAQ (reference sequence). The CDR3 here is CASSFRGAETQYF. The CDR3 DNA follows: TGTGCCAGCAGCTTCCGGGGGGCGGAGACCCAGTACTTC.

V gene TRBV5-6 combines with J gene TRBJ2-1; TRBD2 matches at 14 bases. The CDR3 loop spans 17 amino acids. Germline CDR1 SGHDT, CDR2 YYEEEE. V trimming: 4 bases; J trimming: 2 bases; junction bases outside the gene matches: 5. The CDR3 reads CASSVGLAGVPYNEQFF. The DNA for the CDR3 is TGTGCCAGCAGCGTGGGACTAGCGGGGGTCCCCTACAATGAGCAGTTCTTC. Full variable domain (outside the CDR3, taken from reference TRBV5-6 and TRBJ2-1): DAGVTQSPTHLIKTRGQQVTLRCSPKSGHDTVSWYQQALGQGPQFIFQYYEEEERQRGNFPDRFSGHQFPNYSSELNVNALLLGDSALYLCASSVGLAGVPYNEQFFGPGTRLTVL.

This clonotype was counted a few times. The chain combines TRBV7-9 with TRBJ2-3, with unresolved D. Per the germline V gene, CDR1 is SEHNR and CDR2 is FQNEAQ (reference sequence). The CDR3 is 12 amino acids. Trimming pared 5 bases from V and 4 bases from J, leaving 7 bases between. The CDR3 DNA follows: TGTGCCAGCAGCGCTAGTTCAGATACGCAGTATTTT. Translated: CASSASSDTQYF.

Ten or more counts support this clonotype. V and J are TRBV20-1 and TRBJ2-3; 9 nucleotides line up with TRBD1. Germline values: CDR1 DFQATT, CDR2 SNEGSKA (reference sequence). V gave up 8 bases and J gave up 1 base; unmatched junction bases: 10. The CDR3 is 15 amino acids. The CDR3 protein is CSSWTRDRGTDTQYF. DNA for the CDR3: TGCAGTTCCTGGACCCGGGACAGGGGCACAGATACGCAGTATTTT.

This clonotype was counted only a few times. The rearrangement uses TRBV7-2 and TRBJ2-2; D is unclear. V lost 4 bases, J lost 4 bases, and 16 bases lay in between. This CDR3 has 16 residues. The germline CDR1 and CDR2 sequences are SGHTA and FQGNSA. CDR3 protein: CASSSSRNPGTGELFF. DNA for the CDR3: TGTGCCAGCAGCTCATCCAGGAATCCAGGCACCGGGGAGCTGTTTTTT.

This clonotype has a single count. The rearrangement joins TRBV7-3 to TRBJ1-6; no definite D call. The V and J ends lost 7 bases and 4 bases respectively, with 17 bases between them. CDR1 SGHTA and CDR2 FQGTGA come from the germline V gene. The CDR3 sequence is 16 residues long. The CDR3 DNA reads as TGTGCCAGCACCTACTTACTACAGCATTATAATTCACCCCTCCACTTT. Residues: CASTYLLQHYNSPLHF.

The chain uses TRBV7-6 and TRBJ2-3; D is uncertain. Deletions cut 3 bases from V and 6 bases from J, with 7 bases between. The CDR3 extends over 12 amino acids. Germline-derived CDR1 and CDR2 are SGHVS and FNYEAQ. CDR3 protein: CASSFGYDTQYF. The CDR3, as DNA: TGTGCCAGCAGCTTTGGTTACGATACGCAGTATTTT.

In its sample, this clonotype was seen a few times. The gene calls are TRBV18 and TRBJ1-5, with TRBD1 identical over 9 bases. This CDR3 has 15 residues. The ends lost 6 bases at V and 6 bases at J; junction bases unmatched: 9. The germline gives CDR1 KGHSH, CDR2 LQKENI. The DNA for the CDR3 is TGTGCCAGCTCGCCCGGGACAGGGATGGGTCAGCCCCAGCATTTT. Translating gives CASSPGTGMGQPQHF.

This chain joins TRBV5-6 and TRBJ2-1; no clear D gene. The CDR3 spans 13 residues. Trimming left V 2 bases short and J 8 bases short, with 11 bases between. CDR1 and CDR2 from the germline V gene are SGHDT and YYEEEE. The CDR3 region has the DNA TGTGCCAGCAGCTTAAACCTTCCCCATGAGCAGTTCTTC. Translating it yields CASSLNLPHEQFF.

This clonotype was observed a few times. The CDR3 nucleotides read TGTGCCAGTAGTACGTTGCCCGGGGAGCTGTTTTTT. This encodes CASSTLPGELFF. This chain links TRBV19 with TRBJ2-2; D call uncertain. Germline CDR1 is LNHDA and CDR2 is SQIVND (reference sequence). V dropped 4 bases and J dropped 6 bases, with 6 bases sitting between them. This CDR3 spans 12 amino acids.

This clonotype was detected many times. The V call is TRBV7-2, the J call TRBJ2-1; 10 nucleotides match TRBD1. CDR1 is SGHTA, CDR2 FQGNSA, per germline. The CDR3 runs to 16 residues. The V gene end was trimmed by 4 bases and the J gene end by 8 bases; junction bases not matched to a gene: 11. The CDR3 region is CASSSMTGGAGYEQFF. The CDR3 DNA reads TGTGCCAGCAGCTCCATGACAGGGGGCGCAGGGTATGAGCAGTTCTTC.

V gene TRBV20-1 combines with J gene TRBJ2-5; no definite D call. The germline CDR1 and CDR2 sequences are DFQATT and SNEGSKA (reference sequence). This CDR3 spans 11 amino acids. Trimming shortened V by 6 bases and J by 5 bases, and 10 bases separated the two germline ends. The CDR3 region is CSAILKETQYF. In nucleotides, the CDR3 is TGCAGTGCCATCCTCAAGGAGACCCAGTACTTC.

The J gene is TRBJ2-7, the V gene TRBV6-1; 12 positions match TRBD2. With V trimmed by 3 bases and J by 5 bases, 5 bases remained unmatched. The CDR3 has 15 residues. The germline CDR1 and CDR2 sequences are MNHNS and SASEGT. The CDR3 is CASSDWTSGEDEQYF. For the CDR3, the DNA is TGTGCCAGCAGTGATTGGACTAGCGGGGAGGACGAGCAGTACTTC.

This clonotype showed up just a few times. The chain employs TRBV28 and TRBJ2-1; TRBD1 matches at 7 bases. Trimming took 1 base from V and 2 from J; bases not matched to a gene: 5. The CDR3 length is 16 residues. Germline CDR1 MDHEN, CDR2 SYDVKM. The CDR3 sequence is CASSLYGTAPYNEQFF. CDR3 sequence (DNA): TGTGCCAGCAGTTTATATGGGACAGCCCCCTACAATGAGCAGTTCTTC.

This clonotype was seen ten or more times. The chain has TRBV5-4 and TRBJ2-2, with unresolved D. V was clipped by 0 bases and J by 4 bases, with 7 bases between them. This CDR3 is built from 14 residues. CDR1 is SGHNT and CDR2 is YYREEE in the germline V gene (reference sequence). CDR3 DNA sequence: TGTGCCAGCAGCTTGGTATCTGGCACCGGGGAGCTGTTTTTT. Its protein product is CASSLVSGTGELFF.